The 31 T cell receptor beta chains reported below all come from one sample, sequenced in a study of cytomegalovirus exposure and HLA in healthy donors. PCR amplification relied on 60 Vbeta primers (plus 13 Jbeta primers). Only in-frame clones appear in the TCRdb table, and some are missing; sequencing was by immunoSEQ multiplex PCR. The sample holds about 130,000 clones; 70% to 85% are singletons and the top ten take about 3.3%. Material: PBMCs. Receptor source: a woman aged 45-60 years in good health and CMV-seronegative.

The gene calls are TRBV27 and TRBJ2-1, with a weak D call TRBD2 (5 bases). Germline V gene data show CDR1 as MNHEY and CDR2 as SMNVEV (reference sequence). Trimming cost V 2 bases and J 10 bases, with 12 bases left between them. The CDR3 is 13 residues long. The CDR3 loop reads CASSLEPRGEQFF. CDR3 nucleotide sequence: TGTGCCAGCAGTTTAGAGCCCAGAGGGGAGCAGTTCTTC.

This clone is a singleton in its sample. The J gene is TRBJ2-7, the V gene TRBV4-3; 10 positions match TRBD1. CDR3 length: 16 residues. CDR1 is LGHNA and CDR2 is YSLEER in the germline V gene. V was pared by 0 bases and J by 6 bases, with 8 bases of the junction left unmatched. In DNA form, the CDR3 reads TGCGCCAGCAGCCAAGATTCAGAGACAGGGGGCGTCGAGCAGTACTTC. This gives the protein CASSQDSETGGVEQYF.

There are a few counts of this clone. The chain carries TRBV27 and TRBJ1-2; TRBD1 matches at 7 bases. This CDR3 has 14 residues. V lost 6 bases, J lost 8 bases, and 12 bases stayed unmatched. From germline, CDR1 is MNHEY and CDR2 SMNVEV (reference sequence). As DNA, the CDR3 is TGTGCCAGCAGGTCGACAGGGCCCGGTTCGGGCTACACCTTC. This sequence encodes CASRSTGPGSGYTF.

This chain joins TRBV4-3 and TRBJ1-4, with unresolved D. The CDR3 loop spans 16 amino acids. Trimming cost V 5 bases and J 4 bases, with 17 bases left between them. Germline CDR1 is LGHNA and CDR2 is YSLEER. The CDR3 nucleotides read TGCGCCAGCAGCGCAAGTGGTCAGAACTATAATGAAAAACTGTTTTTT. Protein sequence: CASSASGQNYNEKLFF.

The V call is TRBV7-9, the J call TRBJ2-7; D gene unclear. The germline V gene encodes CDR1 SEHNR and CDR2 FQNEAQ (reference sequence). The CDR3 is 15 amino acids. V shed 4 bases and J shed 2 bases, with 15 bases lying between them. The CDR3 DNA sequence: TGTGCCAGCAGCTCCAGCGCCTCCCCTCCCTACGAGCAGTACTTC. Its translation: CASSSSASPPYEQYF. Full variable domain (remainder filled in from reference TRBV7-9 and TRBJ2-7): DTGVSQNPRHKITKRGQNVTFRCDPISEHNRLYWYRQTLGQGPEFLTYFQNEAQLEKSRLLSDRFSAERPKGSFSTLEIQRTEQGDSAMYLCASSSSASPPYEQYFGPGTRLTVT.

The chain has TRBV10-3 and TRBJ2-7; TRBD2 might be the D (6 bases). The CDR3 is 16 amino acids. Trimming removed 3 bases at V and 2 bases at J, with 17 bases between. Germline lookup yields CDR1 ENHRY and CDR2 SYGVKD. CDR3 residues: CAISDPSAIPPYEQYF. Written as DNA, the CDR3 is TGTGCCATCAGTGACCCTAGCGCAATTCCCCCCTACGAGCAGTACTTC.

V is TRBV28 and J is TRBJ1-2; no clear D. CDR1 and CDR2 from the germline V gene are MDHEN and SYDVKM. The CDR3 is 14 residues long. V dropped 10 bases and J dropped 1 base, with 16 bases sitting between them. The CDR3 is CATQLLENNYGYTF. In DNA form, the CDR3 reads TGTGCCACCCAGTTGCTGGAGAATAACTATGGCTACACCTTC.

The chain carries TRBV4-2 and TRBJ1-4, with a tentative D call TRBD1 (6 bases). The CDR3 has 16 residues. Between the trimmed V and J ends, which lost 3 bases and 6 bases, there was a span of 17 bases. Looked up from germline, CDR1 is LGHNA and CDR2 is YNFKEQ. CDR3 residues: CASSQIQQGGYEKLFF. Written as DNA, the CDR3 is TGTGCCAGCAGCCAGATCCAACAGGGTGGATATGAAAAACTGTTTTTT.

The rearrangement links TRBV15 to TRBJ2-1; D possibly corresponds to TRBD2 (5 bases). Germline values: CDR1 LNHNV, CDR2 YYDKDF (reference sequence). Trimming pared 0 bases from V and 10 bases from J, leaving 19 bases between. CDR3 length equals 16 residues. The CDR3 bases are TGTGCCACCAGCAGAGAATGGTTGAGGGCCAGGCCCGAGCAGTTCTTC. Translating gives CATSREWLRARPEQFF.

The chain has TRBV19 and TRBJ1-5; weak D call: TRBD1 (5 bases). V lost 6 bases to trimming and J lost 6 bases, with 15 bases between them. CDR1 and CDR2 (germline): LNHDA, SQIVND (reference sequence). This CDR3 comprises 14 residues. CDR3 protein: CASRQAGYGQPQHF. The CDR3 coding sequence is TGTGCCAGTAGACAGGCTGGTTATGGTCAGCCCCAGCATTTT.

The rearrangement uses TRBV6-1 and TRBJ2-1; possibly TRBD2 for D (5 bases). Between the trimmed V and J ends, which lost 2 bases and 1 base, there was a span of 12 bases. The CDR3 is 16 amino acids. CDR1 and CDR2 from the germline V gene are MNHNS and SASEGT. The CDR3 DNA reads TGTGCCAGCAGTGAATTGGGCCCGGGGTCCTACAATGAGCAGTTCTTC. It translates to CASSELGPGSYNEQFF.

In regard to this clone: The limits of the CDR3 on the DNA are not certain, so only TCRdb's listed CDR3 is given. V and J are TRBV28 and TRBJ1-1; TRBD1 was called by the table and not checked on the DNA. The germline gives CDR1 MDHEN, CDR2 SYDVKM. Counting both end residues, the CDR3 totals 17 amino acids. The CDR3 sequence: CASSSSGGKGALKKAFF.

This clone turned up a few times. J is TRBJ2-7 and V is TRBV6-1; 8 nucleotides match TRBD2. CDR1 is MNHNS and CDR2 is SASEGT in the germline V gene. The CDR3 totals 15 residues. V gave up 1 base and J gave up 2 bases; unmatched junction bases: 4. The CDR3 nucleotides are TGTGCCAGCAGTGAAGAAACGGGGGGGCCCTACGAGCAGTACTTC. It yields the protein CASSEETGGPYEQYF.

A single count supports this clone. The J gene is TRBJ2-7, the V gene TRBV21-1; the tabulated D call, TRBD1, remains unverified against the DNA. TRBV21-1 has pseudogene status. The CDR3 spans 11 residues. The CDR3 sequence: CALTGSYEQYF. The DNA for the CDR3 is TGTGCTCTGACAGGGTCGTACGAGCAGTACTTC.

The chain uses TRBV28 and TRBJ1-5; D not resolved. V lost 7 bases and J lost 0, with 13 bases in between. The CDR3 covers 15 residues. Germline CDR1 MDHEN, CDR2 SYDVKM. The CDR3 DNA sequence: TGTGCCAGCACCAAGACTGAGTATAGCAATCAGCCCCAGCATTTT. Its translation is CASTKTEYSNQPQHF.

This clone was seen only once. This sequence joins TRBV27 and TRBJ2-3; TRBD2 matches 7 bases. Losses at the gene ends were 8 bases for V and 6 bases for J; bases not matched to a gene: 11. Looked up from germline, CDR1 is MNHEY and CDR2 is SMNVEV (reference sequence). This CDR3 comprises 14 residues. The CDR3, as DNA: TGTGCCAGCTGGACTAGAAGCACAAGGGATACGCAGTATTTT. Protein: CASWTRSTRDTQYF.

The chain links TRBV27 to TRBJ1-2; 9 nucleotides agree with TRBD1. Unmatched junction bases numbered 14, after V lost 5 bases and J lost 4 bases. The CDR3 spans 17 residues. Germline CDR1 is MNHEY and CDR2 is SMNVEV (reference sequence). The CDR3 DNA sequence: TGTGCCAGCAGTAAAATACCCACAGGGGGCCTGGGCTATGGCTACACCTTC. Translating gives CASSKIPTGGLGYGYTF.

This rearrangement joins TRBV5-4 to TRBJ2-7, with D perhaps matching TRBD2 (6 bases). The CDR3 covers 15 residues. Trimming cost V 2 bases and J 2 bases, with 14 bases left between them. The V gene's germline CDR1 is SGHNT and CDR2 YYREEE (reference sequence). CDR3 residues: CASSLRIAEPYEQYF. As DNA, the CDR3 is TGTGCCAGCAGCTTAAGGATAGCGGAGCCCTACGAGCAGTACTTC.

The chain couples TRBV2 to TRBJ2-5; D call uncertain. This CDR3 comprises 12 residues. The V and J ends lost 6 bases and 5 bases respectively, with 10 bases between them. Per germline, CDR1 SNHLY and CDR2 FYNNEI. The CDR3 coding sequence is TGTGCCAGCAGCTACGTCTGGGAGACCCAGTACTTC. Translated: CASSYVWETQYF.

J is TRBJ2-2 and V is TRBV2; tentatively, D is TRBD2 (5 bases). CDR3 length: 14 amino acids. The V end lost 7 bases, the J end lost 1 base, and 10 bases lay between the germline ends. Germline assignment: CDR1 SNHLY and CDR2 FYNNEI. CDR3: CASINSENTGELFF. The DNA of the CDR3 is TGTGCCAGCATAAATAGCGAGAACACCGGGGAGCTGTTTTTT.

The CDR3 coding sequence is TGCGCCAGCAGCTCGCCGGGCTCCTACGAGCAGTACTTC. Its translation: CASSSPGSYEQYF. This chain joins TRBV5-1 and TRBJ2-7, with unresolved D. Germline V lookup: CDR1 SGHRS, CDR2 YFSETQ. Trimming pared 3 bases from V and 0 bases from J, leaving 7 bases between. This CDR3 comprises 13 residues. The full variable domain, with the rest looked up from reference TRBV5-1 and TRBJ2-7, is KAGVTQTPRYLIKTRGQQVTLSCSPISGHRSVSWYQQTPGQGLQFLFEYFSETQRNKGNFPGRFSGRQFSNSRSEMNVSTLELGDSALYLCASSSPGSYEQYFGPGTRLTVT.

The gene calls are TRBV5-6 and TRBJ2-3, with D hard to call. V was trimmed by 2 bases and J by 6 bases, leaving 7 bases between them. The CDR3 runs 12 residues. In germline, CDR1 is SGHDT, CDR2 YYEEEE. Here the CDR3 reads CASSFVYDTQYF. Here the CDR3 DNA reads TGTGCCAGCAGCTTTGTATATGATACGCAGTATTTT.

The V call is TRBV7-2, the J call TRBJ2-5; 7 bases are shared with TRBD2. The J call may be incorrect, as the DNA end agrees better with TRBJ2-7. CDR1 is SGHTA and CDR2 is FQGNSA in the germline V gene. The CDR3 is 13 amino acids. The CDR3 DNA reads TGTGCCAGCCGCGGGAGACAATCCTACGAGCAGTACTTC. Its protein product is CASRGRQSYEQYF.

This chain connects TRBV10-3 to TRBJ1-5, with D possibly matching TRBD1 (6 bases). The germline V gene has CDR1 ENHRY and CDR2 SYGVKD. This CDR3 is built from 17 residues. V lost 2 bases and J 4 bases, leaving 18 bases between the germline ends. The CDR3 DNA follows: TGTGCCATCAGTGAGCGCATGACGACTCAGGGGAATCAGCCCCAGCATTTT. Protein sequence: CAISERMTTQGNQPQHF.

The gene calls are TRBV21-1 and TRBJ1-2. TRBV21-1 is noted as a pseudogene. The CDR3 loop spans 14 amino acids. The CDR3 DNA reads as TGTGCCAGCAGCAAAGTGGAGGGGAGAAATGGCTACACCTTC. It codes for CASSKVEGRNGYTF.

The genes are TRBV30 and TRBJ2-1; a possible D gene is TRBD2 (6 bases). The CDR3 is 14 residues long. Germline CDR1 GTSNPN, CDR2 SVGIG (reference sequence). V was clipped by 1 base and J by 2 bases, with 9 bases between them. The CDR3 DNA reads TGTGCCTGGAGTGCGACTAGAACCTACAATGAGCAGTTCTTC. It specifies CAWSATRTYNEQFF.

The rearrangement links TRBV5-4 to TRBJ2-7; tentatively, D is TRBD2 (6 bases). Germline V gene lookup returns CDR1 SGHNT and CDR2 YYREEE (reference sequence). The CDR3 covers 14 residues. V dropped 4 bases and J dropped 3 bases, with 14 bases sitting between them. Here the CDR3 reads CASSATTSIYEQYF. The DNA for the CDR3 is TGTGCCAGCAGCGCAACGACTAGTATCTACGAGCAGTACTTC.

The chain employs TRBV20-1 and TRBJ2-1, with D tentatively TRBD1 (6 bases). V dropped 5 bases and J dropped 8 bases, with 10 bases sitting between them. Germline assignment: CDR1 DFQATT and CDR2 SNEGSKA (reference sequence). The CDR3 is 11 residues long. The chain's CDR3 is CSALRTDEQFF. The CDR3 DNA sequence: TGCAGTGCTCTCCGGACAGATGAGCAGTTCTTC.

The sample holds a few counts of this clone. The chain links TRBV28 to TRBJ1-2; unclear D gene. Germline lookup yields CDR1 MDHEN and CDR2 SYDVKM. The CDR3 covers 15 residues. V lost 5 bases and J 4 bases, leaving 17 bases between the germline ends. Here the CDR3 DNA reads TGTGCCAGCAGTCCCCCGAGCCCACTAATCTATGGCTACACCTTC. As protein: CASSPPSPLIYGYTF.

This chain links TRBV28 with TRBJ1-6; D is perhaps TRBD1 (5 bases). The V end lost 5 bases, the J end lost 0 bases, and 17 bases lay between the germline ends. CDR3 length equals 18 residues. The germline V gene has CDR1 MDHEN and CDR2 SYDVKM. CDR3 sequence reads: CASSHRQWTSSYNSPLHF. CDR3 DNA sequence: TGTGCCAGCAGTCACCGACAATGGACAAGCTCCTATAATTCACCCCTCCACTTT.

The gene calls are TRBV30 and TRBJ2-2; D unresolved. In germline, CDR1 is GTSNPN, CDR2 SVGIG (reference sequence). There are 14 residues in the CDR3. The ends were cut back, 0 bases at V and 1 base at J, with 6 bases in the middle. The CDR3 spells CAWSVLMNTGELFF. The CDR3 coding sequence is TGTGCCTGGAGTGTACTGATGAACACCGGGGAGCTGTTTTTT.